This T cell receptor beta chain was retrieved from a study of OX40 agonist ivuxolimab in advanced cancers. Context from the whole study: The costimulatory receptor OX40 (CD134) was targeted by ivuxolimab, a fully human IgG2 agonistic monoclonal antibody. The paper describes the monotherapy dose-escalation part (N ≈ 50 patients) of the phase I trial of ivuxolimab. Intravenous ivuxolimab was administered to patients every 2 weeks at six dose levels: 0.01, 0.1, 0.3, 1.5, 3 and 10 mg/kg. A male proportion of roughly 80% and a mean age of 60 years, ranging from 23 to 79, were recorded for the dose-escalation cohort. Peripheral TCRbeta sequencing aimed to test whether ivuxolimab altered TCR sequence diversity and caused clonal T-cell expansion. Partial responses were achieved by three dose-escalation patients, of whom one had hepatocellular carcinoma and two had cutaneous melanoma. Among the roughly 54 dose-escalation patients, some 20 had hepatocellular carcinoma, 15 melanoma, 9 renal cell carcinoma and 9 head and neck cancer. Prior anti-PD-1, anti-PD-L1 or anti-CTLA-4 therapy was permitted, and checkpoint inhibitors had been received by 40% to 50% of dose-escalation patients. On the study overall, not on this receptor specifically: Low levels of normalized T-cell clonal expansion were also seen in some patients who did not respond. The antigen specificity of the clonally expanded peripheral T cells was not determined. After ivuxolimab, CD8+ T cells had more expanded clones than CD4+ T cells on average. At doses of 0.1 to 3.0 mg/kg, clonal expansion of both CD4+ and CD8+ T cells in blood was seen between baseline and week 6. In the 0.1-3.0 mg/kg groups, partial responders had among the lowest normalized peripheral clonal expansion, particularly in CD8+ T cells.

Genomic DNA was isolated from the sorted cells so that the TCRbeta CDR3 region could be sequenced. TCRbeta CDR3 regions were sequenced using the immunoSEQ Assay. What TCRdb holds here is the immuneACCESS table cut down to in-frame rearrangements. Part of the clones is not present; checked against another copy, under half of the missing clones reflect an unresolved V gene, and the others are unexplained. This sample has roughly 56,000 clones in its table, and 82% of those were observed once. The ten biggest clones cover over 3.5% of the sample. The trial excluded patients who had a history of autoimmune disease or who were on systemic immunosuppression. Peripheral blood for TCR sequencing was drawn from every dose cohort at baseline, at cycle 4 day 1 and at cycle 7 day 1. The samples were taken from a phase I, first-in-human, multicenter, open-label dose-escalation trial of ivuxolimab. Adults with locally advanced or metastatic melanoma, renal cell, hepatocellular, or head and neck squamous cell carcinoma were enrolled in the trial. Before TCR sequencing, CD4+ T cells and CD8+ T cells from peripheral blood were sorted into separate populations.

Reading from cysteine to phenylalanine, the CDR3 counts 11 amino acids. Here the CDR3 DNA is all that survives: 33 bases in frame from base 1. CDR1 MDHEN and CDR2 SYDVKM are derived from the germline V gene. Concerning this clone itself: Its binding antigen is unknown. No much larger clonotype is one base removed from it; base qualities were not supplied.

Recombination connected TRBV28 to TRBJ2-5; the D gene cannot be named for sure. The J call may not be correct, given that the DNA end is closer to TRBJ2-7. Sequencing used CD4+ or CD8+ T cells sorted from blood, obtained in a trial of the OX40 agonist ivuxolimab. The receptor was derived from an adult with an advanced solid tumor such as melanoma, head and neck, liver or kidney cancer. CDR3 sequence: CASSLEYEQYF. The nucleotide sequence is given as TGTGCCAGCAGTTTAGAGTACGAGCAGTACTTC.